This TCR beta chain was captured by sequencing in a study of cytomegalovirus exposure and HLA in healthy donors. Study-level findings and limits: Under in vitro conditions, a few CMV-associated chains were confirmed as specific for CMV antigens. Overall, roughly 150 TCR beta chains were annotated as cytomegalovirus-associated. According to a later analysis, TCR clusters from the first cohort tended to co-occur in the 120 or so validation repertoires.

Between the trimmed V and J ends, which lost 4 bases and 1 base, there was a span of 19 bases. The CDR3 consists of 17 residues. Germline V gene lookup returns CDR1 MGHRA and CDR2 YSYEKL. Details on this clone: The antigen remains undetermined.

The method was immunoSEQ multiplex PCR; TCRdb's version includes in-frame clones alone and lacks a portion of them. This sample yields roughly 80,000 clones, of which 85% to 95% are seen a single time; approximately 0.7% belongs to the top ten. This receptor was taken from a man aged 18-30 years in good health and CMV-seronegative. The chain is built from TRBV4-1 and TRBJ1-2, with D unclear. The sample comprised PBMCs. Here the CDR3 DNA reads TGCGCCAGCAGCCCAGCGGGGATCTCGACTGTTAACTATGGCTACACCTTC. Translated, it gives CASSPAGISTVNYGYTF.